The 19 T cell receptor beta chains reported below all come from one sample, sequenced in a study of vaccination and CD4 T cells after COVID-19. For these TCRs, the target antigens are not known. Specified time point: late sampling 161 to 241 days after vaccination in three convalescent patients. Treatment of the sample: approximately nine-day PBMC culture with coronavirus spike peptide pools or control peptides (ViraFEST assay). Sequenced with the Oncomine TCR Beta short-read assay was DNA taken from cultured CD4+ T cells. A single record per CDR3 protein comes from TCRdb applying MiXCR to the PCR reads. Of around 15,000 distinct CDR3 sequences in the sample, around 52% were seen once. Sequenced material: CD4+ T cells from blood, cultured in vitro, taken about 7 months after SARS-CoV-2 vaccination. These receptors came from a human donor who had recovered from COVID-19.

V gene TRBV11-3 combines with J gene TRBJ2-5, with a tentative D call TRBD1 (7 bases). V gave up 0 bases and J gave up 5 bases, with 19 bases separating them. CDR1 and CDR2 from the germline V gene are SGHNT and YENEEA. CDR3 length: 17 residues. CDR3 residues: CASSLDSTRGAEETQYF. CDR3 nucleotides: TGTGCCAGCAGCTTAGACTCTACCAGGGGGGCGGAGGAGACCCAGTACTTC.

This sequence joins TRBV20-1 and TRBJ1-1; TRBD1 aligns across 11 bases. Looked up from germline, CDR1 is DFQATT and CDR2 is SNEGSKA (reference sequence). This CDR3 has 17 amino acids. V shed 0 bases, J shed 0 bases, and the junction held 6 bases outside the gene matches. The CDR3 reads CSARDRTGGGMNTEAFF. Written as DNA, the CDR3 is TGCAGTGCTAGAGACCGGACAGGGGGCGGGATGAACACTGAAGCTTTCTTT.

The chain uses TRBV7-2 and TRBJ2-1; 7 bases line up with TRBD1. The V gene's germline CDR1 is SGHTA and CDR2 FQGNSA. The CDR3 is 15 amino acids. The trim removed 4 bases at V and 3 bases at J, leaving 6 bases unmatched. Here the CDR3 DNA reads TGTGCCAGCAGCTACCGGACAGGAGGCTACAATGAGCAGTTCTTC. It specifies CASSYRTGGYNEQFF.

This sequence joins TRBV6-2 or TRBV6-3 and TRBJ2-1; D is ambiguous. CDR1 and CDR2 (germline): MNHEY, SVGEGT. Trimming removed 10 bases from V and 8 bases from J, with 12 bases in between. The CDR3 runs 11 residues. CDR3 amino acids: CAIPPGDEQFF. DNA for the CDR3: TGTGCCATCCCCCCTGGCGATGAGCAGTTCTTC.

The chain recombines TRBV7-3 with TRBJ2-7; D is unclear. V lost 0 bases and J lost 7, with 10 bases in between. The CDR3 spans 13 residues. Germline CDR1 is SGHTA and CDR2 is FQGTGA. CDR3 sequence: CASSLTLNQEQYF. CDR3 sequence (DNA): TGTGCCAGCAGCTTAACGTTAAATCAAGAGCAGTACTTC.

The CDR3 loop reads CASTKGGLRDQPQHF. The CDR3 region has the DNA TGTGCCAGCACCAAAGGGGGGTTGAGGGATCAGCCCCAGCATTTT. This chain uses TRBV28 with TRBJ1-5; weak D call: TRBD1 (6 bases). This CDR3 comprises 15 residues. The V end lost 7 bases, the J end lost 5 bases, and 18 bases lay between the germline ends. CDR1 is MDHEN and CDR2 is SYDVKM in the germline V gene.

This clonotype was seen once. V and J are TRBV20-1 and TRBJ2-3, with TRBD2 identical over 12 bases. Germline CDR1 and CDR2: DFQATT and SNEGSKA (reference sequence). J gave up 1 base and V 4 bases, and 9 bases lay outside the gene matches. The CDR3 totals 17 residues. The CDR3 spells CSAKTSGSISGTDTQYF. The CDR3, as DNA: TGCAGTGCTAAGACTAGCGGGAGTATATCGGGCACAGATACGCAGTATTTT.

The chain links TRBV6-1 to TRBJ1-5; no reliable D call. Per germline, CDR1 MNHNS and CDR2 SASEGT. Deletions cut 3 bases from V and 6 bases from J, with 6 bases between. This CDR3 region has 12 residues. The CDR3 loop reads CASSDLGQPQHF. In nucleotides, the CDR3 is TGTGCCAGCAGTGATTTGGGTCAGCCCCAGCATTTT.

The chain joins TRBV6-1 to TRBJ1-4; D gene uncertain. Germline V lookup: CDR1 MNHNS, CDR2 SASEGT. Trimming pared 3 bases from V and 4 bases from J, leaving 12 bases between. CDR3 length: 15 residues. CDR3 sequence: CASSDGGRLNEKLFF. CDR3 nucleotide sequence: TGTGCCAGCAGTGACGGTGGCAGACTTAATGAAAAACTGTTTTTT.

This clonotype was counted between two and nine times. The chain uses TRBV7-6 and TRBJ2-1; TRBD2 matches 10 bases. The CDR3 has 14 amino acids. The germline gives CDR1 SGHVS, CDR2 FNYEAQ. Unmatched junction bases numbered 7, after V lost 5 bases and J lost 9 bases. CDR3 sequence: CASSPRLAGSEQFF. The CDR3 region has the DNA TGTGCCAGCAGCCCCCGACTAGCGGGCTCTGAGCAGTTCTTC.

CDR3: CASSLGAGEGTQYF. In nucleotides, the CDR3 is TGTGCCAGCAGCTTAGGAGCGGGAGAAGGGACCCAGTACTTC. The chain employs TRBV7-3 and TRBJ2-5; 8 bases are a match to TRBD2. V dropped 2 bases and J dropped 7; count of bases not matched to a gene: 6. This CDR3 has 14 amino acids. CDR1 and CDR2 from the germline V gene are SGHTA and FQGTGA.

This chain joins TRBV20-1 and TRBJ2-3; no clear D gene. Looked up from germline, CDR1 is DFQATT and CDR2 is SNEGSKA (reference sequence). The V end was cut by 5 bases, the J end by 5 bases, with 17 bases between. The CDR3 loop spans 14 amino acids. This CDR3 is CSAFLGIDRDTQYF. CDR3 nucleotide sequence: TGCAGTGCTTTTCTGGGGATAGATCGAGATACGCAGTATTTT.

This chain uses TRBV6-1 with TRBJ1-5; D unresolved. The length of the CDR3 is 13 residues. CDR1 is MNHNS, CDR2 SASEGT, per germline. V was trimmed by 6 bases and J by 0 bases, leaving 6 bases between them. CDR3 DNA: TGTGCCAGCAGGGGGAATAGCAATCAGCCCCAGCATTTT. This codes for CASRGNSNQPQHF.

The chain carries TRBV27 and TRBJ2-3; 9 bases agree with TRBD2. CDR3 length equals 16 residues. From germline, CDR1 is MNHEY and CDR2 SMNVEV (reference sequence). The ends lost 5 bases at V and 4 bases at J; junction bases unmatched: 10. The CDR3 loop is CASSLGGTSIADTQYF. The CDR3 DNA sequence: TGTGCCAGCAGTCTCGGGGGGACTAGCATCGCAGATACGCAGTATTTT.

The chain joins TRBV20-1 to TRBJ1-1; D is unresolved. The CDR3 is 14 amino acids. Germline values: CDR1 DFQATT, CDR2 SNEGSKA (reference sequence). Trimming took 1 base from V and 9 from J, leaving 18 bases between them. The CDR3 spells CSARVIRVPTQAFF. CDR3 bases: TGCAGTGCTAGAGTTATAAGGGTCCCTACTCAAGCTTTCTTT.

This clonotype occurred a few times. The V gene is TRBV7-9, the J gene TRBJ2-5; 10 bases match TRBD2. Germline V lookup: CDR1 SEHNR, CDR2 FQNEAQ (reference sequence). Trimming took 4 bases from V and 5 from J; bases not matched to a gene: 7. This CDR3 contains 15 residues. The CDR3 coding sequence is TGTGCCAGCAGCTACAACCTAGCGGGAGTGGAGACCCAGTACTTC. Translating gives CASSYNLAGVETQYF. Drawing the rest from reference TRBV7-9 and TRBJ2-5, the complete variable domain is DTGVSQNPRHKITKRGQNVTFRCDPISEHNRLYWYRQTLGQGPEFLTYFQNEAQLEKSRLLSDRFSAERPKGSFSTLEIQRTEQGDSAMYLCASSYNLAGVETQYFGPGTRLLVL.

This chain connects TRBV27 to TRBJ2-5, with TRBD2 matching over 8 bases. CDR1 is MNHEY and CDR2 is SMNVEV in the germline V gene (reference sequence). The CDR3 length is 13 residues. The CDR3: CVVGGGYQETQYF. The CDR3 DNA is TGTGTTGTTGGCGGGGGGTACCAAGAGACCCAGTACTTC.

V usage is TRBV29-1 and J usage is TRBJ1-5; D gene unclear. Germline CDR1 is SQVTM and CDR2 is ANQGSEA. The length of the CDR3 is 13 residues. V shed 5 bases and J shed 3 bases, with 11 bases lying between them. DNA of the CDR3: TGCAGCGTTTTGGACGGAGTCAATCAGCCCCAGCATTTT. The encoded protein is CSVLDGVNQPQHF. The full variable domain, rest sourced from reference TRBV29-1 and TRBJ1-5, is SAVISQKPSRDICQRGTSLTIQCQVDSQVTMMFWYRQQPGQSLTLIATANQGSEATYESGFVIDKFPISRPNLTFSTLTVSNMSPEDSSIYLCSVLDGVNQPQHFGDGTRLSIL.

The chain links TRBV20-1 to TRBJ2-3; 8 nucleotides line up with TRBD2. J gave up 0 bases and V 6 bases, and 17 bases lay outside the gene matches. The CDR3 is made up of 18 amino acids. Looked up from germline, CDR1 is DFQATT and CDR2 is SNEGSKA (reference sequence). The CDR3 sequence: CSATSGGSYSTSTDTQYF. The CDR3 DNA is TGCAGTGCAACAAGCGGGGGCTCTTACTCAACTAGCACAGATACGCAGTATTTT.